This T cell receptor (beta chain) is from a study of PD-1 blockade in classical Hodgkin lymphoma. Study-level findings and limits: Before treatment, TCR diversity in newly diagnosed patients was reportedly lower than in healthy donors. The study found complete responders had baseline diversity similar to newly diagnosed patients. By C4D1, CD4+ diversity increased significantly, especially in complete responders.

This CDR3 contains 15 residues. V dropped 4 bases and J dropped 8; count of bases not matched to a gene: 14. The germline V gene encodes CDR1 MNHEY and CDR2 SMNVEV (reference sequence). Every patient experienced relapse after autologous stem cell transplantation, and brentuximab vedotin exposure varied. Profiling relied on immunoSEQ multiplex PCR, and the TCRdb table lists in-frame clones only, not all of them. Of tens of thousands of clones in the sample, about 82% were seen once. Concerning this clone: The antigen remains undetermined.

Source: peripheral blood mononuclear cells (PBMCs), taken before the second cycle of nivolumab. The rearrangement links TRBV27 to TRBJ2-7; TRBD1 aligns across 7 bases. The receptor was isolated from a human donor with classical Hodgkin lymphoma. CDR3 bases: TGTGCCAGCAGTTCGACAGGGCCTTTAAGATTGAAGCAGTACTTC. Amino acid sequence: CASSSTGPLRLKQYF.